These 27 T cell receptor beta chains originate from one sample sequenced in a study of T cell responses to AZD1222 COVID-19 vaccine. Here immunoSEQ multiplex PCR was the method, and the copy in TCRdb shows in-frame clones only, minus some. The sample lists 200,000 to 250,000 clones, roughly 91% occurring once. Sequenced material: peripheral blood, taken on day 0 of MenACWY control vaccination. The source is an adult in good health.

This clone was observed a single time. The chain carries TRBV3-1 (or the pseudogene TRBV3-2) and TRBJ1-4; a weak D match, TRBD1 (5 bases). V gave up 11 bases and J gave up 0 bases, with 7 bases separating them. Germline CDR1 is LGHDT and CDR2 is YNNKEL (reference sequence). The CDR3 is made up of 12 amino acids. CDR3 DNA sequence: TGTGCCGTGGGGGCAACTAATGAAAAACTGTTTTTT. Protein sequence: CAVGATNEKLFF.

The chain combines TRBV15 with TRBJ1-4; a possible D gene is TRBD1 (5 bases). CDR1 and CDR2 from the germline V gene are LNHNV and YYDKDF (reference sequence). The CDR3 is 16 amino acids. Trimming shortened V by 0 bases and J by 7 bases, and 15 bases separated the two germline ends. In nucleotides, the CDR3 is TGTGCCACCAGCAGAGATTTCGGAGGGGTGGGTGAAAAACTGTTTTTT. Amino acids: CATSRDFGGVGEKLFF.

This clone appeared once. V is TRBV27 and J is TRBJ1-1, with D possibly being TRBD1 (5 bases). The V and J ends lost 2 bases and 5 bases respectively, with 12 bases between them. Germline CDR1 MNHEY, CDR2 SMNVEV (reference sequence). The CDR3 is 14 residues long. The CDR3 spells CASSLQGPETEAFF. The CDR3 DNA reads as TGTGCCAGCAGTTTACAGGGCCCGGAGACTGAAGCTTTCTTT.

The CDR3 is CASSAYRGPGELFF. CDR3 DNA: TGTGCCAGCAGCGCATACAGGGGTCCCGGGGAGCTGTTTTTT. The chain couples TRBV11-3 to TRBJ2-2; 7 positions agree with TRBD1. Unmatched junction bases numbered 6, after V lost 5 bases and J lost 6 bases. CDR3 length: 14 residues. CDR1 is SGHNT and CDR2 is YENEEA in the germline V gene.

The chain employs TRBV28 and TRBJ1-2; no definite D call. The V end lost 7 bases, the J end lost 5 bases, and 8 bases lay between the germline ends. There are 11 residues in the CDR3. In germline, CDR1 is MDHEN, CDR2 SYDVKM. CDR3 in amino acids: CASMSAYGYTF. The CDR3 DNA follows: TGTGCCAGCATGAGTGCTTATGGCTACACCTTC.

The chain links TRBV3-1 (or the pseudogene TRBV3-2) to TRBJ2-3; unclear D gene. Germline V CDR1 and CDR2: LGHDT, YNNKEL (reference sequence). V lost 0 bases and J lost 11, with 9 bases in between. The CDR3 is 12 residues long. CDR3 in amino acids: CASSQDGILQYF. As DNA, the CDR3 is TGTGCCAGCAGCCAAGACGGCATCCTGCAGTATTTT.

The chain recombines TRBV5-1 with TRBJ2-3, with 12 bases that match TRBD2. Germline trimming cut 3 bases from V and 2 bases from J; bases unmatched to any gene: 4. This CDR3 has 16 residues. In germline, CDR1 is SGHRS, CDR2 YFSETQ. The CDR3 DNA sequence: TGCGCCAGCAGCTCAGGACTAGCGGGGAACACAGATACGCAGTATTTT. This sequence encodes CASSSGLAGNTDTQYF. Full variable domain (rest looked up from reference TRBV5-1 and TRBJ2-3): KAGVTQTPRYLIKTRGQQVTLSCSPISGHRSVSWYQQTPGQGLQFLFEYFSETQRNKGNFPGRFSGRQFSNSRSEMNVSTLELGDSALYLCASSSGLAGNTDTQYFGPGTRLTVL.

The chain has TRBV12-3 or TRBV12-4 and TRBJ1-5; D not resolved. Trimming shortened V by 7 bases and J by 4 bases, and 11 bases separated the two germline ends. The CDR3 consists of 13 residues. The CDR3 spells CASTRRVNQPQHF. For the CDR3, the DNA is TGTGCCAGCACCCGTCGGGTAAATCAGCCCCAGCATTTT.

The chain employs TRBV19 and TRBJ1-2; 7 positions match TRBD1. The CDR3 loop spans 14 amino acids. From germline, CDR1 is LNHDA and CDR2 SQIVND (reference sequence). J gave up 2 bases and V 5 bases, and 5 bases lay outside the gene matches. Here the CDR3 DNA reads TGTGCCAGTAGTCCCCGGGACAGAAACTATGGCTACACCTTC. This gives the protein CASSPRDRNYGYTF.

The sample holds a few counts of this clone. The chain joins TRBV7-8 to TRBJ2-2; D remains unclear. V lost 3 bases, J lost 0 bases, and 8 bases lay in between. Per germline, CDR1 SGHVS and CDR2 FQNEAQ. CDR3 length equals 15 residues. CDR3 DNA sequence: TGTGCCAGCAGCTTTTTACTTGCGAACACCGGGGAGCTGTTTTTT. It codes for CASSFLLANTGELFF.

CDR3 DNA sequence: TGTGCCAGCTCACGCGGGACTGCCAGTTCCTACAATGAGCAGTTCTTC. Its protein is CASSRGTASSYNEQFF. The V and J genes are TRBV18 and TRBJ2-1, with a weak D call TRBD2 (6 bases). The CDR3 has 16 residues. V was cut by 4 bases and J by 1 base, with 14 bases left in between. Germline lookup yields CDR1 KGHSH and CDR2 LQKENI.

The chain couples TRBV2 to TRBJ1-5; a weak D match, TRBD1 (6 bases). V was clipped by 5 bases and J by 7 bases, with 21 bases between them. This CDR3 region has 16 residues. Germline values: CDR1 SNHLY, CDR2 FYNNEI. The CDR3 spells CASSRGQGTGSQPQHF. The CDR3, as DNA: TGTGCCAGCAGTCGGGGGCAGGGGACGGGAAGCCAGCCCCAGCATTTT.

This clone occurred once. The chain recombines TRBV14 with TRBJ2-4; perhaps TRBD1 as D (5 bases). This CDR3 contains 16 residues. From germline, CDR1 is SGHDN and CDR2 FVKESK. With 3 bases removed from V and 4 bases from J, the gap between germline ends came to 16 bases. Written as DNA, the CDR3 is TGTGCCAGCAGCCACACAAGGACACAGTTAAAAAACATTCAGTACTTC. Its translation is CASSHTRTQLKNIQYF. Combining the CDR3 with reference TRBV14 and TRBJ2-4 gives the whole variable domain EAGVTQFPSHSVIEKGQTVTLRCDPISGHDNLYWYRRVMGKEIKFLLHFVKESKQDESGMPNNRFLAERTGGTYSTLKVQPAELEDSGVYFCASSHTRTQLKNIQYFGAGTRLSVL.

The V and J genes are TRBV11-2 and TRBJ1-2; D call uncertain. V dropped 5 bases and J dropped 4 bases, with 5 bases sitting between them. Per germline, CDR1 SGHAT and CDR2 FQNNGV. The CDR3 runs to 11 residues. CDR3 residues: CASSTTYGYTF. CDR3 nucleotide sequence: TGTGCCAGCAGCACGACCTATGGCTACACCTTC.

This sequence joins TRBV11-2 and TRBJ1-5; 11 nucleotides line up with TRBD1. The V gene end was trimmed by 5 bases and the J gene end by 9 bases; junction bases not matched to a gene: 9. From germline, CDR1 is SGHAT and CDR2 FQNNGV. This CDR3 spans 15 amino acids. CDR3 bases: TGTGCCAGCAGCGGAGGGACAGGGGGACAAGGGCCCCAGCATTTT. This encodes CASSGGTGGQGPQHF.

This sequence joins TRBV23-1 and TRBJ1-2, with TRBD1 as a possible D gene (5 bases). TRBV23-1 is an open reading frame whose function is uncertain. V was cut by 5 bases and J by 8 bases, with 18 bases left in between. This CDR3 has 14 amino acids. The CDR3 nucleotides are TGCGCCAGCAGTGGAGAGGGCTCTTCAGGGGGCTACACCTTC. It yields the protein CASSGEGSSGGYTF.

V gene TRBV6-2 or TRBV6-3 combines with J gene TRBJ2-1; 7 nucleotides align to TRBD2. Germline values: CDR1 MNHEY, CDR2 SVGEGT. The CDR3 is made up of 17 amino acids. With V trimmed by 6 bases and J by 12 bases, 23 bases remained unmatched. CDR3 in amino acids: CASSPRTRPFTRGVQFF. The DNA for the CDR3 is TGTGCCAGCAGCCCTAGGACTAGGCCCTTCACCCGTGGGGTGCAGTTCTTC.

This chain connects TRBV5-1 to TRBJ1-5; no definite D call. Germline V CDR1 and CDR2: SGHRS, YFSETQ. The CDR3 sequence is 14 residues long. The V gene lost 0 bases and the J gene lost 4 bases, with 8 bases spanning the gap. The CDR3 DNA follows: TGCGCCAGCAGCTTGGGTACAGCAAATCAGCCCCAGCATTTT. This codes for CASSLGTANQPQHF. The whole variable domain, filled in from reference TRBV5-1 and TRBJ1-5, reads KAGVTQTPRYLIKTRGQQVTLSCSPISGHRSVSWYQQTPGQGLQFLFEYFSETQRNKGNFPGRFSGRQFSNSRSEMNVSTLELGDSALYLCASSLGTANQPQHFGDGTRLSIL.

This chain joins TRBV7-9 and TRBJ1-2; 10 positions match TRBD1. The trim removed 1 base at V and 4 bases at J, leaving 6 bases unmatched. The CDR3 loop spans 16 amino acids. Germline CDR1 and CDR2: SEHNR and FQNEAQ (reference sequence). CDR3 sequence (DNA): TGTGCCAGCAGCTTAGAGCCGGGACAGGGGAGCTATGGCTACACCTTC. It encodes CASSLEPGQGSYGYTF.

The V gene is TRBV24-1, the J gene TRBJ2-1, with 7 nucleotides matching TRBD2. The V segment lost 5 bases and the J segment 10 bases; nucleotides outside the gene matches: 7. This CDR3 is built from 13 residues. The germline V gene has CDR1 KGHDR and CDR2 SFDVKD. The CDR3 loop reads CATSGLAETEQFF. DNA of the CDR3: TGTGCCACCAGTGGCCTAGCGGAAACAGAGCAGTTCTTC.

The chain uses TRBV6-4 and TRBJ2-7; 8 nucleotides match TRBD1. The V segment lost 4 bases and the J segment 3 bases; nucleotides outside the gene matches: 2. Germline CDR1 is MRHNA and CDR2 is SNTAGT. This CDR3 contains 13 residues. In nucleotides, the CDR3 is TGTGCCAGCAGTGTAGGGACAGGCTACGAGCAGTACTTC. Its protein product is CASSVGTGYEQYF.

This CDR3 is CATSDHGTNRGYTF. The CDR3 DNA reads TGTGCCACCAGTGATCACGGGACCAACCGAGGCTACACCTTC. The chain couples TRBV24-1 to TRBJ1-2; possibly TRBD1 for D (5 bases). The CDR3 length is 14 residues. The germline gives CDR1 KGHDR, CDR2 SFDVKD. Deletions cut 3 bases from V and 8 bases from J, with 15 bases between.

V usage is TRBV6-6 and J usage is TRBJ1-4, with D possibly being TRBD1 (6 bases). This CDR3 has 14 amino acids. The V and J ends lost 6 bases and 8 bases respectively, with 16 bases between them. CDR1 and CDR2 from the germline V gene are MNHNY and SVGAGI (reference sequence). CDR3 protein: CASRDHGRGEKLFF. CDR3 coding DNA: TGTGCCAGCAGAGATCACGGCAGGGGAGAAAAACTGTTTTTT.

V is TRBV3-1 (or the pseudogene TRBV3-2) and J is TRBJ1-2; 9 bases align to TRBD1. V lost 3 bases and J lost 5; bases outside the gene matches: 16. This CDR3 contains 18 residues. The germline V gene encodes CDR1 LGHDT and CDR2 YNNKEL (reference sequence). CDR3 DNA: TGTGCCAGCAGCCAGTCCCTAAGGGAGGACAGGGGTAAGTATGGCTACACCTTC. This sequence encodes CASSQSLREDRGKYGYTF.

The rearrangement links TRBV19 to TRBJ1-2, with D hard to call. Germline CDR1 and CDR2: LNHDA and SQIVND (reference sequence). The CDR3 totals 15 residues. V lost 1 base, J lost 2 bases, and 11 bases lay in between. The CDR3 DNA is TGTGCCAGTAGTATAGGGGAGGCCAGAAACTATGGCTACACCTTC. This codes for CASSIGEARNYGYTF.

The chain recombines TRBV2 with TRBJ1-5; D is possibly TRBD1 (5 bases). Germline V lookup: CDR1 SNHLY, CDR2 FYNNEI. Trimming removed 0 bases from V and 7 bases from J, with 13 bases in between. CDR3 length: 15 residues. CDR3 region: CASSEARVGDQPQHF. CDR3 in DNA: TGTGCCAGCAGTGAAGCCAGGGTAGGAGACCAGCCCCAGCATTTT.

The chain recombines TRBV6-1 with TRBJ2-1; no clear D. Trimming shortened V by 2 bases and J by 5 bases, and 7 bases separated the two germline ends. The CDR3 length is 13 residues. Germline CDR1 and CDR2: MNHNS and SASEGT. The CDR3 is CASSEPVDNEQFF. CDR3 DNA sequence: TGTGCCAGCAGTGAACCCGTAGACAATGAGCAGTTCTTC.